The 17 T cell receptor beta chains reported below all come from one sample, sequenced in a study of cytomegalovirus exposure and HLA in healthy donors (dated by TCRdb to 2017 to 2019). Libraries came from the immunoSEQ multiplex PCR assay. TCRdb limited this immuneACCESS table to in-frame rearrangements with V and J called. A share of clones is missing; checked studies link under half to unresolved V genes, and the rest is unexplained. For this sample the table gives roughly 130,000 clones, of which roughly 89% were detected only once. The top ten constitute about 3.7% of the sample. The specimen was PBMCs. Receptor source: a man aged 30-40 years in good health and CMV-seronegative.

The J gene is TRBJ2-3, the V gene TRBV5-1; 10 bases line up with TRBD2. V lost 3 bases and J lost 6; bases outside the gene matches: 10. CDR3 length: 16 amino acids. Germline V gene lookup returns CDR1 SGHRS and CDR2 YFSETQ. CDR3: CASSSPGLASRDTQYF. The CDR3 region has the DNA TGCGCCAGCAGCTCGCCGGGACTAGCGTCGAGGGATACGCAGTATTTT.

V gene TRBV6-5 combines with J gene TRBJ2-7; 8 nucleotides align to TRBD1. The CDR3 has 15 residues. CDR1 and CDR2 (germline): MNHEY, SVGAGI. V lost 7 bases, J lost 3 bases, and 11 bases stayed unmatched. CDR3 sequence (DNA): TGTGCCAGCATCCCCACCCAGGGGGCCGTCTACGAGCAGTACTTC. As protein: CASIPTQGAVYEQYF.

The chain is built from TRBV4-3 and TRBJ2-2, with 9 bases fitting TRBD2. V was pared by 4 bases and J by 3 bases, with 6 bases of the junction left unmatched. This CDR3 is 16 amino acids long. CDR1 and CDR2 (germline): LGHNA, YSLEER. The CDR3 DNA follows: TGCGCCAGCAGCCCATCGCGGGGGGGTTACACCGGGGAGCTGTTTTTT. It translates to CASSPSRGGYTGELFF.

Only one count was recorded for this clone. V and J are TRBV28 and TRBJ2-1; TRBD1 matches at 9 bases. The junction had 12 bases not matched to a gene; V was cut back by 7 bases and J by 8 bases. Germline assignment: CDR1 MDHEN and CDR2 SYDVKM. The CDR3 runs to 15 residues. The CDR3 bases are TGTGCCAGCAACAGGGCGGGACAGGGCATCGATGAGCAGTTCTTC. This gives the protein CASNRAGQGIDEQFF.

The chain recombines TRBV7-9 with TRBJ1-6, with TRBD1 matching 12 bases. V shed 4 bases and J 7 bases; nucleotides not matched to a gene: 5. This CDR3 comprises 16 residues. CDR1 SEHNR and CDR2 FQNEAQ come from the germline V gene (reference sequence). CDR3 bases: TGTGCCAGCAGCTCCGGGACAGGGGGCTTCAATTCACCCCTCCACTTT. Translating gives CASSSGTGGFNSPLHF.

The rearrangement links TRBV7-2 to TRBJ1-4; D is ambiguous. The CDR3 length is 14 residues. Germline CDR1 reads SGHTA; CDR2 reads FQGNSA. V lost 1 base to trimming and J lost 3 bases, with 6 bases between them. The CDR3 sequence is CASSLGGANEKLFF. CDR3 sequence (DNA): TGTGCCAGCAGCTTAGGCGGAGCTAATGAAAAACTGTTTTTT.

This clone was seen a handful of times. This rearrangement joins TRBV11-2 to TRBJ1-6; D not resolved. Germline V gene data show CDR1 as SGHAT and CDR2 as FQNNGV. Trimming removed 5 bases from V and 9 bases from J, with 14 bases in between. This CDR3 spans 14 amino acids. This CDR3 reads CASSPAIGGSPLHF. CDR3 DNA: TGTGCCAGCAGCCCCGCCATCGGTGGTTCACCCCTCCACTTT.

The genes are TRBV7-2 and TRBJ1-5; D is perhaps TRBD1 (5 bases). Germline CDR1 reads SGHTA; CDR2 reads FQGNSA. The CDR3 covers 14 residues. V shed 0 bases and J shed 3 bases, with 6 bases lying between them. The CDR3 loop reads CASSLAGDNQPQHF. DNA of the CDR3: TGTGCCAGCAGCTTAGCAGGGGACAATCAGCCCCAGCATTTT.

The V and J genes are TRBV7-9 and TRBJ2-3; tentative D call: TRBD2 (6 bases). The germline V gene encodes CDR1 SEHNR and CDR2 FQNEAQ (reference sequence). The V and J ends lost 3 bases and 2 bases respectively, with 18 bases between them. CDR3 length: 17 residues. The CDR3 loop reads CASSFSGSGLTTDTQYF. For the CDR3, the DNA is TGTGCCAGCAGCTTTTCGGGTAGCGGCTTAACCACAGATACGCAGTATTTT.

V and J are TRBV7-2 and TRBJ1-2, with unresolved D. This CDR3 is built from 16 residues. V gave up 5 bases and J gave up 6 bases, with 22 bases separating them. In germline, CDR1 is SGHTA, CDR2 FQGNSA. CDR3 in amino acids: CASSPRRVLSLNGYTF. The DNA for the CDR3 is TGTGCCAGCAGCCCTCGCCGGGTTTTGTCCCTAAATGGCTACACCTTC.

This rearrangement joins TRBV19 to TRBJ1-2, with TRBD1 as a possible D gene (5 bases). The V and J ends lost 5 bases and 5 bases respectively, with 15 bases between them. CDR1 LNHDA and CDR2 SQIVND come from the germline V gene (reference sequence). The CDR3 length is 14 residues. The CDR3 spells CASSPYRSSYGYTF. The CDR3 DNA reads TGTGCCAGTAGTCCTTACAGGTCTTCATATGGCTACACCTTC.

V is TRBV18 and J is TRBJ1-2; 9 nucleotides align to TRBD1. The CDR3 is 15 amino acids. Losses at the gene ends were 4 bases for V and 4 bases for J; bases not matched to a gene: 7. Germline loops: CDR1 KGHSH, CDR2 LQKENI. DNA of the CDR3: TGTGCCAGCTCACAAACGGGACAGGGATTCTATGGCTACACCTTC. The encoded protein is CASSQTGQGFYGYTF.

The chain uses TRBV7-9 and TRBJ2-3; TRBD2 matches 8 bases. V shed 5 bases, J shed 0 bases, and the junction held 7 bases outside the gene matches. The CDR3 has 16 residues. CDR1 and CDR2 (germline): SEHNR, FQNEAQ (reference sequence). CDR3 sequence: CASSKREITSTDTQYF. CDR3 DNA sequence: TGTGCCAGCAGCAAGCGGGAGATTACTAGCACAGATACGCAGTATTTT. Combining the CDR3 with reference TRBV7-9 and TRBJ2-3 gives the whole variable domain DTGVSQNPRHKITKRGQNVTFRCDPISEHNRLYWYRQTLGQGPEFLTYFQNEAQLEKSRLLSDRFSAERPKGSFSTLEIQRTEQGDSAMYLCASSKREITSTDTQYFGPGTRLTVL.

V and J are TRBV15 and TRBJ1-5, with 7 positions matching TRBD1. From germline, CDR1 is LNHNV and CDR2 YYDKDF (reference sequence). Trimming at V came to 3 bases and at J to 4 bases, leaving 6 bases not matched to a gene. There are 15 residues in the CDR3. The DNA of the CDR3 is TGTGCCACCAGCAGTACAGGGGAGGCAAATCAGCCCCAGCATTTT. The encoded protein is CATSSTGEANQPQHF.

V usage is TRBV6-5 and J usage is TRBJ1-1; no firm D call. The CDR3 is made up of 15 amino acids. CDR1 and CDR2 from the germline V gene are MNHEY and SVGAGI. V lost 6 bases, J lost 1 base, and 15 bases lay in between. The CDR3 region has the DNA TGTGCCAGCAGGGAACCGACGGCGGAGAACACTGAAGCTTTCTTT. Translation gives CASREPTAENTEAFF.

The chain employs TRBV7-9 and TRBJ2-2, with a tentative D call TRBD2 (6 bases). CDR3 length: 16 amino acids. Germline V lookup: CDR1 SEHNR, CDR2 FQNEAQ (reference sequence). Trimming cost V 4 bases and J 6 bases, with 18 bases left between them. CDR3 nucleotides: TGTGCCAGCAGCTCCCGGAGGGGAGGTGTGTCCGGGGAGCTGTTTTTT. Translating it yields CASSSRRGGVSGELFF.

The J gene is TRBJ2-4, the V gene TRBV29-1; perhaps TRBD2 as D (6 bases). Germline CDR1 reads SQVTM; CDR2 reads ANQGSEA. The V and J ends lost 2 bases and 7 bases respectively, with 12 bases between them. This CDR3 region has 13 residues. The CDR3 sequence is CSVERAGENIQYF. Here the CDR3 DNA reads TGCAGCGTTGAAAGAGCGGGTGAGAACATTCAGTACTTC.